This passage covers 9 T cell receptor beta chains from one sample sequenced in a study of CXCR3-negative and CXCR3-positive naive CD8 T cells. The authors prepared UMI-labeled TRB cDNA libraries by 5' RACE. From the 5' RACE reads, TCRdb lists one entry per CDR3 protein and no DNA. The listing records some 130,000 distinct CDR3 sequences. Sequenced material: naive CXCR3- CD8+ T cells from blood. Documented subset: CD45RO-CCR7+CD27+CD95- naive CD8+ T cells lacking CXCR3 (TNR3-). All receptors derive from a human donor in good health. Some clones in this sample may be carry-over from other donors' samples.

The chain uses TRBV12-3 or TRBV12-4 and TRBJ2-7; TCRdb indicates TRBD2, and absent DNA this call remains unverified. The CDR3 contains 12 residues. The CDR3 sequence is CASSPAFYEQYF.

The CDR3 sequence: CASSQGTGTGGYTF. This sequence joins TRBV4-1 and TRBJ1-2; checking the TCRdb D call of TRBD1 is not possible without DNA. Germline assignment: CDR1 MGHRA and CDR2 YSYEKL. The CDR3 is 14 amino acids.

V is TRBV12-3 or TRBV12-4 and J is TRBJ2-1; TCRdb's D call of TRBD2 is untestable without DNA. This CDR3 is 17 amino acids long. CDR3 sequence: CASSWEPGLAPYNEQFF.

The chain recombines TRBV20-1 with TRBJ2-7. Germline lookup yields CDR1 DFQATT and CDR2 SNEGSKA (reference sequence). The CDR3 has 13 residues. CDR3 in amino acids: CSAREGFSYEQYF.

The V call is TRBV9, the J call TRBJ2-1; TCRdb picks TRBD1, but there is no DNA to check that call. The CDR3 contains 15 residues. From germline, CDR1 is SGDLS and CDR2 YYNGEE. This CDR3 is CASSDLQGTYNEQFF.

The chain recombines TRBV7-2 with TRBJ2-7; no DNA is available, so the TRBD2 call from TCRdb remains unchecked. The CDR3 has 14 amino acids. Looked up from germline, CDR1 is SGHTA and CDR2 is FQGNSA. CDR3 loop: CASSLGGGYYEQYF.

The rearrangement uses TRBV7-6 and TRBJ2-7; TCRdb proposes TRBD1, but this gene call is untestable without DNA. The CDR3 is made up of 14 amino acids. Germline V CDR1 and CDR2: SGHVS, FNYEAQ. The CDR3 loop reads CASSSRQGTDEQYF.

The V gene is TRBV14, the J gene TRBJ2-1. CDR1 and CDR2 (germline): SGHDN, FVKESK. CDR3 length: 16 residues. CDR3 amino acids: CASSQDVSFNVDEQFF.

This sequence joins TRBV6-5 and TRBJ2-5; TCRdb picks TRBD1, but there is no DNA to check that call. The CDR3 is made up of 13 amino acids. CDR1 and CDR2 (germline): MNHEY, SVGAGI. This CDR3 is CASRLGAGETQYF.